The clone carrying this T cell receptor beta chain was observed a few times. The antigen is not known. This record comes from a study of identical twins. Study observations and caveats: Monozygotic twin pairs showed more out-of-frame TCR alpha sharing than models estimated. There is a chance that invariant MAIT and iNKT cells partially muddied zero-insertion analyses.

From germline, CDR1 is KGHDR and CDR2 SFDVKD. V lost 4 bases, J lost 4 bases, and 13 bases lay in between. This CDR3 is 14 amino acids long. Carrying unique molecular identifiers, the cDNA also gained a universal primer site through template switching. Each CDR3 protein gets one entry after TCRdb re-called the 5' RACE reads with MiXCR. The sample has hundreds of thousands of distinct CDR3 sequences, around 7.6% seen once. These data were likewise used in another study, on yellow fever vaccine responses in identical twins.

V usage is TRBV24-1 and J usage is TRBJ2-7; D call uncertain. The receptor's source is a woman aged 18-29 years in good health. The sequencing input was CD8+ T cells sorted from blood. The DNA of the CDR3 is TGTGCCACCAGTGAATCTTCGGTCCCTTACGAGCAGTACTTC. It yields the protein CATSESSVPYEQYF.